These 32 T cell receptor beta chains share one sample of origin, sequenced in a study of CD8+ T cells in alopecia areata. RNA extraction was followed by reverse transcription into cDNA, which acted as the sequencing template. This table comes from immunoSEQ multiplex PCR, and its TCRdb copy is limited to in-frame clones, with some not included. The sample has 270,000 or so clones; roughly 60% are singletons. Treatment reported: oral pan-JAK inhibitor, 5-10 mg twice daily. This sample comprised CD4+ T cells sorted from blood, obtained at week 24, from a patient treated with tofacitinib. The receptor source for this set is a human donor with alopecia areata.

On this clone: The sample has other DNA sequences that encode this CDR3 too. V and J are TRBV5-1 and TRBJ1-1; D is ambiguous. The length of the CDR3 is 15 residues. V was pared by 0 bases and J by 0 bases, with 9 bases between. Germline CDR1 and CDR2: SGHRS and YFSETQ. The chain's CDR3 is CASSLAGGMNTEAFF. CDR3 nucleotide sequence: TGCGCCAGCAGCTTGGCCGGAGGGATGAACACTGAAGCTTTCTTT.

The chain uses TRBV18 and TRBJ2-6; the match to TRBD1 covers 9 bases. Germline V gene lookup returns CDR1 KGHSH and CDR2 LQKENI. The CDR3 sequence is 20 residues long. Germline trimming cut 6 bases from V and 4 bases from J; bases unmatched to any gene: 19. DNA of the CDR3: TGTGCCAGCTCCCCCCTGGGACAGGGCTTAACCGCGGCCGGGGCCAACGTCCTGACTTTC. Amino acids: CASSPLGQGLTAAGANVLTF.

This chain joins TRBV10-3 and TRBJ1-5; maybe TRBD1 (5 bases). V was cut by 2 bases and J by 1 base, with 9 bases left in between. This CDR3 is built from 15 residues. Per the germline V gene, CDR1 is ENHRY and CDR2 is SYGVKD. The CDR3, as DNA: TGTGCCATCAGTGAGACTACAGGCAGCAATCAGCCCCAGCATTTT. This translates into CAISETTGSNQPQHF.

V and J are TRBV7-2 and TRBJ2-3; D is ambiguous. The V end was cut by 4 bases, the J end by 6 bases, with 8 bases between. Germline V lookup: CDR1 SGHTA, CDR2 FQGNSA. This CDR3 contains 12 residues. The CDR3 sequence is CASSYPGDTQYF. The CDR3 bases are TGTGCCAGCAGCTACCCTGGGGATACGCAGTATTTT.

The chain has TRBV28 and TRBJ1-1; D gene ambiguous. V dropped 2 bases and J dropped 5 bases, with 6 bases sitting between them. The CDR3 totals 12 residues. CDR1 is MDHEN and CDR2 is SYDVKM in the germline V gene. The CDR3 loop is CASSLVRTEAFF. CDR3 in DNA: TGTGCCAGCAGTTTAGTGAGGACTGAAGCTTTCTTT.

The chain combines TRBV5-1 with TRBJ2-7; 10 nucleotides agree with TRBD1. The germline gives CDR1 SGHRS, CDR2 YFSETQ. V trimming: 0 bases; J trimming: 1 base; junction bases outside the gene matches: 4. The CDR3 sequence is 16 residues long. The CDR3 protein is CASSLEPGQGSYEQYF. DNA of the CDR3: TGCGCCAGCAGCTTGGAGCCGGGACAGGGGTCCTACGAGCAGTACTTC.

The chain uses TRBV27 and TRBJ1-2; D may be TRBD1 (6 bases). This CDR3 region has 14 residues. V shed 6 bases and J shed 4 bases, with 15 bases lying between them. Germline loops: CDR1 MNHEY, CDR2 SMNVEV (reference sequence). Here the CDR3 reads CASSRTANRYGYTF. The CDR3 DNA sequence: TGTGCCAGCAGCAGGACAGCGAACCGCTATGGCTACACCTTC.

The rearrangement uses TRBV7-2 and TRBJ2-2, with D perhaps matching TRBD1 (6 bases). Per the germline V gene, CDR1 is SGHTA and CDR2 is FQGNSA. Between the trimmed V and J ends, which lost 1 base and 7 bases, there was a span of 16 bases. There are 16 residues in the CDR3. The CDR3 loop reads CASSLDLPGAGGELFF. The CDR3 nucleotides are TGTGCCAGCAGCTTAGATCTCCCAGGGGCTGGCGGGGAGCTGTTTTTT.

The rearrangement joins TRBV2 to TRBJ2-5, with TRBD1 matching 7 bases. V lost 4 bases to trimming and J lost 4 bases; unmatched junction nucleotides: 6. CDR3 size: 14 residues. Germline V CDR1 and CDR2: SNHLY, FYNNEI. The CDR3 loop is CASSGQTGRETQYF. In nucleotides, the CDR3 is TGTGCCAGCAGTGGCCAGACAGGGCGAGAGACCCAGTACTTC.

J is TRBJ1-2 and V is TRBV29-1; 8 bases agree with TRBD1. This CDR3 spans 13 amino acids. V was clipped by 6 bases and J by 8 bases; unmatched bases: 11. CDR1 is SQVTM, CDR2 ANQGSEA, per germline. CDR3 sequence (DNA): TGCAGCGTCCCGGGACAGGATTCTGGAGGCTACACCTTC. Its translation: CSVPGQDSGGYTF.

This clone occurred many times. The V gene is TRBV7-9, the J gene TRBJ1-1; tentatively, D is TRBD1 (6 bases). Germline values: CDR1 SEHNR, CDR2 FQNEAQ (reference sequence). With 1 base removed from V and 3 bases from J, the gap between germline ends came to 9 bases. The CDR3 extends over 14 amino acids. The CDR3 DNA sequence: TGTGCCAGCAGCTTAGTCAGGGGTGACACTGAAGCTTTCTTT. Translating gives CASSLVRGDTEAFF.

This clone appeared a few times. The V call is TRBV18, the J call TRBJ1-2, with D possibly TRBD1 on 5 matching bases. The CDR3 loop spans 13 amino acids. The V gene's germline CDR1 is KGHSH and CDR2 LQKENI. V lost 3 bases and J lost 6, with 11 bases in between. The CDR3: CASSPAGHHGYTF. The CDR3 DNA reads as TGTGCCAGCTCACCGGCAGGGCATCATGGCTACACCTTC. Using reference TRBV18 and TRBJ1-2 for the parts outside the CDR3, the full variable domain is NAGVMQNPRHLVRRRGQEARLRCSPMKGHSHVYWYRQLPEEGLKFMVYLQKENIIDESGMPKERFSAEFPKEGPSILRIQQVVRGDSAAYFCASSPAGHHGYTFGSGTRLTVV.

The chain is built from TRBV6-5 and TRBJ2-3, with 8 bases that match TRBD2. After removal of 10 bases from V and 6 bases from J, the junction contained 12 bases not matched to a gene. The CDR3 runs 14 residues. Germline V gene data show CDR1 as MNHEY and CDR2 as SVGAGI. CDR3 DNA sequence: TGTGCCACCCGACCTGGACTAGCTTCTGATACGCAGTATTTT. Its protein is CATRPGLASDTQYF.

The table lists this clone with a count of one. The V and J genes are TRBV6-1 and TRBJ1-5; D is unclear. Trimming stripped 0 bases from V and 6 bases from J, with 9 bases between. Germline assignment: CDR1 MNHNS and CDR2 SASEGT. The CDR3 loop spans 14 amino acids. The DNA of the CDR3 is TGTGCCAGCAGTGAAGCCTTACTTAGTCAGCCCCAGCATTTT. It yields the protein CASSEALLSQPQHF.

The rearrangement links TRBV4-3 to TRBJ1-2; maybe TRBD1 (5 bases). The CDR3 sequence is 17 residues long. Trimming removed 1 base at V and 1 base at J, with 16 bases between. The germline gives CDR1 LGHNA, CDR2 YSLEER. The CDR3 region is CASSQGREGRLNYGYTF. The CDR3 bases are TGCGCCAGCAGCCAAGGAAGAGAGGGGAGACTTAACTATGGCTACACCTTC.

This clone has more than one count but fewer than ten. The V gene is TRBV7-2, the J gene TRBJ2-4; 11 positions agree with TRBD2. CDR1 is SGHTA, CDR2 FQGNSA, per germline. J lost 4 bases, V lost 3 bases, and 5 bases had no gene match. The CDR3 sequence is 16 residues long. The CDR3 spells CASSLAGTSGKNIQYF. CDR3 in DNA: TGTGCCAGCAGCTTGGCCGGGACTAGCGGAAAAAACATTCAGTACTTC.

The genes are TRBV5-1 and TRBJ1-2; D gene unclear. The CDR3 consists of 15 residues. The germline CDR1 and CDR2 sequences are SGHRS and YFSETQ. With 2 bases removed from V and 3 bases from J, the gap between germline ends came to 14 bases. The CDR3 reads CASSFMPGPDYGYTF. In nucleotides, the CDR3 is TGCGCCAGCAGCTTTATGCCCGGACCGGACTATGGCTACACCTTC.

There are a few counts of this clone. CDR3 nucleotide sequence: TGTGCCAGCACCCGGGGGGACAGGAACACTGAAGCTTTCTTT. The encoded protein is CASTRGDRNTEAFF. This chain connects TRBV27 to TRBJ1-1; TRBD1 matches at 7 bases. This CDR3 spans 14 amino acids. Per the germline V gene, CDR1 is MNHEY and CDR2 is SMNVEV (reference sequence). The V segment lost 7 bases and the J segment 1 base; nucleotides outside the gene matches: 6.

The V and J genes are TRBV5-6 and TRBJ2-3, with a tentative D call TRBD1 (6 bases). V was pared by 2 bases and J by 3 bases, with 7 bases between. The CDR3 contains 13 residues. Germline assignment: CDR1 SGHDT and CDR2 YYEEEE. The CDR3 bases are TGTGCCAGCAGCTTAGGACAGACAGATACGCAGTATTTT. It yields the protein CASSLGQTDTQYF.

The V and J genes are TRBV4-2 and TRBJ2-5, with 7 bases that match TRBD2. The CDR3 runs to 17 residues. From germline, CDR1 is LGHNA and CDR2 YNFKEQ. The ends lost 0 bases at V and 7 bases at J; junction bases unmatched: 14. CDR3 region: CASSQDHPASGLGTQYF. In nucleotides, the CDR3 is TGTGCCAGCAGCCAAGATCACCCGGCTAGCGGTTTAGGGACCCAGTACTTC.

This clone was detected only a few times. This chain connects TRBV19 to TRBJ2-1, with 9 bases that match TRBD2. The germline CDR1 and CDR2 sequences are LNHDA and SQIVND (reference sequence). After removal of 3 bases from V and 5 bases from J, the junction contained 20 bases not matched to a gene. This CDR3 contains 20 residues. The CDR3 DNA follows: TGTGCCAGTAGTATGATGGCTAGCGGGAACCCTAACAGAGTGCACAATGAGCAGTTCTTC. Its protein product is CASSMMASGNPNRVHNEQFF.

This sequence joins TRBV4-1 and TRBJ2-5; TRBD1 matches at 9 bases. This CDR3 is 17 amino acids long. From germline, CDR1 is MGHRA and CDR2 YSYEKL. J was trimmed by 4 bases and V by 4 bases; bases with no gene match: 13. Here the CDR3 DNA reads TGCGCCAGCAGCCTCTCTCCCGGGACAGGGTCTGGAGAGACCCAGTACTTC. This codes for CASSLSPGTGSGETQYF.

The chain combines TRBV11-3 with TRBJ2-7, with TRBD2 as a possible D gene (6 bases). The CDR3 runs to 13 residues. V lost 1 base and J lost 6, with 10 bases in between. Germline V gene sequence: CDR1 SGHNT, CDR2 YENEEA. The CDR3 DNA reads as TGTGCCAGCAGCTTAGCGGGGGACCTCGAGCAGTACTTC. Amino acids: CASSLAGDLEQYF.

The genes are TRBV5-1 and TRBJ1-1; D is possibly TRBD1 (5 bases). V was trimmed by 4 bases and J by 10 bases, leaving 17 bases between them. The CDR3 is made up of 13 amino acids. CDR1 SGHRS and CDR2 YFSETQ come from the germline V gene. CDR3: CASSGEAGLGAFF. The CDR3 DNA reads TGCGCCAGCAGCGGCGAGGCAGGGTTGGGAGCTTTCTTT.

V gene TRBV4-2 combines with J gene TRBJ2-1, with 15 bases lining up with TRBD2. Losses at the gene ends were 4 bases for V and 6 bases for J; bases not matched to a gene: 1. The CDR3 extends over 15 amino acids. Germline loops: CDR1 LGHNA, CDR2 YNFKEQ. As DNA, the CDR3 is TGTGCCAGCAGCCCGGGACTAGCGGGGGGCAATGAGCAGTTCTTC. As protein: CASSPGLAGGNEQFF.

This clone was picked up a small number of times. The chain uses TRBV11-2 and TRBJ2-1, with 10 bases that match TRBD1. This CDR3 is 15 amino acids long. V was pared by 5 bases and J by 5 bases, with 6 bases of the junction left unmatched. Germline-derived CDR1 and CDR2 are SGHAT and FQNNGV. CDR3 protein: CASSRDRGRHNEQFF. Written as DNA, the CDR3 is TGTGCCAGCAGCCGAGACAGGGGGCGGCACAATGAGCAGTTCTTC.

The chain has TRBV5-1 and TRBJ2-1; either TRBD1 or TRBD2 may supply D (7 bases each). CDR3 length: 16 amino acids. Germline V gene sequence: CDR1 SGHRS, CDR2 YFSETQ. Trimming removed 8 bases at V and 0 bases at J, with 18 bases between. The CDR3 sequence is CASRTGAGDSYNEQFF. The CDR3 DNA is TGCGCCAGTAGGACAGGCGCGGGGGACTCCTACAATGAGCAGTTCTTC.

The J gene is TRBJ1-2, the V gene TRBV18, with 9 nucleotides matching TRBD1. V was clipped by 3 bases and J by 2 bases; unmatched bases: 4. This CDR3 has 15 amino acids. Looked up from germline, CDR1 is KGHSH and CDR2 is LQKENI. The CDR3 DNA reads as TGTGCCAGCTCACCCGGGACAGGGTTCAACTATGGCTACACCTTC. It encodes CASSPGTGFNYGYTF.

About this clone itself: Other DNA sequences in the sample encode the same CDR3. The gene calls are TRBV4-1 and TRBJ2-5; D is undetermined. This CDR3 contains 13 residues. CDR1 and CDR2 from the germline V gene are MGHRA and YSYEKL. V lost 1 base and J lost 4, with 7 bases in between. CDR3 nucleotides: TGCGCCAGCAGCCAAGGAGTCCGAGAGACCCAGTACTTC. Protein product: CASSQGVRETQYF.

The V and J genes are TRBV19 and TRBJ2-2, with 10 bases that match TRBD1. CDR1 LNHDA and CDR2 SQIVND come from the germline V gene (reference sequence). The CDR3 sequence is 15 residues long. V was pared by 8 bases and J by 3 bases, with 6 bases of the junction left unmatched. The CDR3 DNA reads as TGTGCCAGTTCGACAGGGGGCCTCGACACCGGGGAGCTGTTTTTT. It is translated as CASSTGGLDTGELFF.

This clone appeared a single time. The chain joins TRBV6-1 to TRBJ1-2; D perhaps matches TRBD1 (5 bases). The germline gives CDR1 MNHNS, CDR2 SASEGT. CDR3 length equals 14 residues. V gave up 2 bases and J gave up 5 bases, with 12 bases separating them. In DNA, the CDR3 is TGTGCCAGCAGTGAAATGAGGACATTGTATGGCTACACCTTC. As protein: CASSEMRTLYGYTF.

This clone was picked up one time. This chain uses TRBV9 with TRBJ2-7, with 13 bases aligning to TRBD2. Germline-derived CDR1 and CDR2 are SGDLS and YYNGEE. The length of the CDR3 is 15 residues. Trimming at V came to 0 bases and at J to 3 bases, leaving 0 bases not matched to a gene. The CDR3 here is CASSVGTSGGYEQYF. The CDR3 DNA sequence: TGTGCCAGCAGCGTAGGGACTAGCGGGGGCTACGAGCAGTACTTC.